The rows below give T cell receptor beta chains drawn from one sample of a study of OX40 agonist ivuxolimab in advanced cancers. Sequencing was performed with immunoSEQ multiplex PCR; in TCRdb, only in-frame clones are kept and a portion is missing. The profile shows about 67,000 clones, roughly 84% of them singletons. The sequences come from CD4+ or CD8+ T cells sorted from blood, collected in a trial of the OX40 agonist ivuxolimab. The origin of the receptors is an adult with an advanced solid tumor such as melanoma, head and neck, liver or kidney cancer. CDR3s include the opening cysteine and the closing phenylalanine or tryptophan. The D gene is left open where the match is weak. Expanded clones are given a class, and other clones once, few, many or no size at all.

size	V	J	D	DNA	CDR3
few	TRBV19	TRBJ1-2	.	TGTGCCAGTTCTCTCTGGGCGAGCAACTATGGCTACACCTTC	CASSLWASNYGYTF
.	TRBV19	TRBJ1-4	.	TGTGCCAGTACCCGAGGGGGGAATGGTGAAAAACTGTTTTTT	CASTRGGNGEKLFF
.	TRBV19	TRBJ2-3	.	TGTGCCAGTAGCACCCCGGCGGCTATTAGCACAGATACGCAGTATTTT	CASSTPAAISTDTQYF
once	TRBV5-1	TRBJ2-2	TRBD1	TGCGCCAGCAGCGGATACAGGGGAACCGGGGAGCTGTTTTTT	CASSGYRGTGELFF
.	TRBV28	TRBJ2-5	.	TGTGCCAGCAGTTTATATGAAGGGCTGGAGACCCAGTACTTC	CASSLYEGLETQYF
.	TRBV7-3	TRBJ2-3	.	TGTGCCAGCAGCTTAGTCGGCGGGAAGGGAACAGATACGCAGTATTTT	CASSLVGGKGTDTQYF
.	TRBV7-2	TRBJ1-5	.	TGTGCCAGCAGCTTAGGAATTACGGGGGGTCAGCCCCAGCATTTT	CASSLGITGGQPQHF
.	TRBV5-1	TRBJ1-2	TRBD1	TGCGCCAGCAGCTCGGACAGGTTAGCTAACTATGGCTACACCTTC	CASSSDRLANYGYTF
.	TRBV19	TRBJ1-1	.	TGTGCCACAACCTTTTTGGGGGGGCGCTCAATATTGAACACTGAAGCTTTCTTT	CATTFLGGRSILNTEAFF
few	TRBV6-1	TRBJ1-2	TRBD1	TGTGCCAGCAGGTTCACCGGACAGGGCCGATATGGCTACACCTTC	CASRFTGQGRYGYTF
.	TRBV19	TRBJ1-5	TRBD1	TGTGCCAGTAGTACCACAGGGGGCAATCAGCCCCAGCATTTT	CASSTTGGNQPQHF
.	TRBV5-1	TRBJ2-3	TRBD2	TGCGCCAGCAGCTTTAGACTAGCGGGGTACTCTAGCACAGATACGCAGTATTTT	CASSFRLAGYSSTDTQYF
once	TRBV7-9	TRBJ1-1	.	TGTGCCAGCAGCTTAACCGGGAGTAACACTGAAGCTTTCTTT	CASSLTGSNTEAFF
.	TRBV28	TRBJ2-7	.	TGTGCCAGCAGTTTAGCTTTGCCCACGATGGTGTACTTC	CASSLALPTMVYF
.	TRBV1	TRBJ2-7	.	TGCACCAGCAGCCAAGACCGGGACAGGGGCTACGAGCAGTACTTC	CTSSQDRDRGYEQYF
.	TRBV7-2	TRBJ1-2	TRBD1	TGTGCCAGCAGCTTCCGGGACAGAAGGCGGTATGGCTACACCTTC	CASSFRDRRRYGYTF
once	TRBV10-3	TRBJ1-2	TRBD1	TGTGCCATCAGTGGGACAGGCGTTTATGGCTACACCTTC	CAISGTGVYGYTF
.	TRBV6-1	TRBJ1-1	.	TGTGCCAGCAGTGAACAGGGGATCGTAGCTTTCTTT	CASSEQGIVAFF
.	TRBV4-3	TRBJ2-1	TRBD2	TGCGCCAGCAGCCAGGGGGCGGGGGGGCCGTACGAGCAGTTCTTC	CASSQGAGGPYEQFF
.	TRBV6-1	TRBJ2-7	.	TGTGCCAGCAGTGAATCACAGGATTACGAGCAGTACTTC	CASSESQDYEQYF
.	TRBV5-5	TRBJ1-4	.	TGTGCCAGCCGAGGGAGTGCTAATGAAAAACTGTTTTTT	CASRGSANEKLFF
.	TRBV5-6	TRBJ1-2	.	TGTGCCAGCAACGGAGGGGTAGTGCTTAACTATGGCTACACCTTC	CASNGGVVLNYGYTF